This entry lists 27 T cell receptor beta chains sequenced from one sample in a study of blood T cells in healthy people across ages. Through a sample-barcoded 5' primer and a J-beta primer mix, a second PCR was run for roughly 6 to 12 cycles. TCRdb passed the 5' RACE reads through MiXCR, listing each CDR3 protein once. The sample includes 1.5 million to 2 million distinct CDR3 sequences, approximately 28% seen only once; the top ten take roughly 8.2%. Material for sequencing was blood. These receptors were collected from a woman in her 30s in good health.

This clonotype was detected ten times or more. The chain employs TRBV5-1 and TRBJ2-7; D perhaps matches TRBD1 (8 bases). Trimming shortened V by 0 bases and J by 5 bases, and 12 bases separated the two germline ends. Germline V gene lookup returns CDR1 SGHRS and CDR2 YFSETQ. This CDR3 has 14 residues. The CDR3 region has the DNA TGCGCCAGCAGCTTGGAAACAGGGGGGGACGAGCAGTACTTC. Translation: CASSLETGGDEQYF.

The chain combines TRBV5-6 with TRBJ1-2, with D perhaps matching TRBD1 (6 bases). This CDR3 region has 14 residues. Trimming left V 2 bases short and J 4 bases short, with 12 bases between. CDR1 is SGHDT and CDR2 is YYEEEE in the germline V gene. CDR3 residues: CASSFGPDSYGYTF. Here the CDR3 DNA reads TGTGCCAGCAGCTTTGGCCCGGACAGCTATGGCTACACCTTC.

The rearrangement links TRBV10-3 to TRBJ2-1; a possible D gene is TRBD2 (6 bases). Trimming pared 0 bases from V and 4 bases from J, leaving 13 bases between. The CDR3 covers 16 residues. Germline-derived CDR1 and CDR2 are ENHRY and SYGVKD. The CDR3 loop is CAISESGGERYNEQFF. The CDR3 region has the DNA TGTGCCATCAGTGAGTCGGGCGGGGAGAGATACAATGAGCAGTTCTTC.

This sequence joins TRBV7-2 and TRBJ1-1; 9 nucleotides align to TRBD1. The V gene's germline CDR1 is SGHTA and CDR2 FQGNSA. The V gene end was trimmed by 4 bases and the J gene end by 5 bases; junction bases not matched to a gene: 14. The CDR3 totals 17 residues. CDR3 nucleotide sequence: TGTGCCAGCAGCTCGGGGGGACAGGGAGGGGTTTGGACTGAAGCTTTCTTT. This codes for CASSSGGQGGVWTEAFF.

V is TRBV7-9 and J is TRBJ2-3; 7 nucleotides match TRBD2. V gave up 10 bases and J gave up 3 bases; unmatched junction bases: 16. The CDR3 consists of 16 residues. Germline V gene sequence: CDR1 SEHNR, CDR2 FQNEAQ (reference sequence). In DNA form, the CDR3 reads TGTGCCAACCCACCAGGCGGGGGATCGAGTACAGATACGCAGTATTTT. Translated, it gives CANPPGGGSSTDTQYF.

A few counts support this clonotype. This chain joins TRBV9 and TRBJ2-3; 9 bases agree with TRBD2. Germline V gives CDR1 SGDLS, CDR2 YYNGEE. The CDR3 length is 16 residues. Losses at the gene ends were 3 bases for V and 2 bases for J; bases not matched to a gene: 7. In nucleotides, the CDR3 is TGTGCCAGCAGCGACCGGAGCGGGGGGTCCACAGATACGCAGTATTTT. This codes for CASSDRSGGSTDTQYF.

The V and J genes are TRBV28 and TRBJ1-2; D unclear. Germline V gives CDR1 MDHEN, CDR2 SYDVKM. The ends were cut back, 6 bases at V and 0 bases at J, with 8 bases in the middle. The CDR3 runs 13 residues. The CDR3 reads CASRPGANYGYTF. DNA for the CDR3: TGTGCCAGCAGGCCCGGCGCTAACTATGGCTACACCTTC.

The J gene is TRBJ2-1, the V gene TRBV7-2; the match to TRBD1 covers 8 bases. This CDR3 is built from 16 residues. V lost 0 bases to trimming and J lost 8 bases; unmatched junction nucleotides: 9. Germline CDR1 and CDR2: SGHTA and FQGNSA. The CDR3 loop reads CTSSLARAGGGDEQFF. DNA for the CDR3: TGTACCAGCAGCTTAGCGCGGGCAGGGGGCGGGGATGAGCAGTTCTTC.

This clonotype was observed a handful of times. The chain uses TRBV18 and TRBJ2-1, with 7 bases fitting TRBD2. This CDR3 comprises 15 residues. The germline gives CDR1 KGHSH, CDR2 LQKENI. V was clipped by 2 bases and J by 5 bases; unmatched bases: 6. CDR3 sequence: CASSPYRLADNEQFF. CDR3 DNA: TGTGCCAGCTCACCATACCGACTAGCAGACAATGAGCAGTTCTTC.

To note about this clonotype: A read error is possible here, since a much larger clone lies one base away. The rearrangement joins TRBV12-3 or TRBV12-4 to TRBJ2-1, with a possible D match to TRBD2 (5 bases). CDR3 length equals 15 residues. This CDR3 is CVSSLRTGSYNEQFF. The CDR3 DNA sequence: TGTGTCAGCAGCTTAAGGACTGGCTCCTACAATGAGCAGTTCTTC.

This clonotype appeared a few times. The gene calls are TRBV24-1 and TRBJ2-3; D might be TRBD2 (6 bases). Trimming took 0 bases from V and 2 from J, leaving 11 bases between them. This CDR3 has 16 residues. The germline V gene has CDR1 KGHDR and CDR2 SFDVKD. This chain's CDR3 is CATSDLFAGFTDTQYF. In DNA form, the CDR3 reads TGTGCCACCAGTGATTTGTTCGCGGGATTCACAGATACGCAGTATTTT.

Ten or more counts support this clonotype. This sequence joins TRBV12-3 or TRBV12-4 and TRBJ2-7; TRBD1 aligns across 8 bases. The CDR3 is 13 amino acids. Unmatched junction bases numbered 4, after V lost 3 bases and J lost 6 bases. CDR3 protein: CASSFTDRGEQYF. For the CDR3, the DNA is TGTGCCAGCAGTTTTACCGACAGGGGCGAGCAGTACTTC.

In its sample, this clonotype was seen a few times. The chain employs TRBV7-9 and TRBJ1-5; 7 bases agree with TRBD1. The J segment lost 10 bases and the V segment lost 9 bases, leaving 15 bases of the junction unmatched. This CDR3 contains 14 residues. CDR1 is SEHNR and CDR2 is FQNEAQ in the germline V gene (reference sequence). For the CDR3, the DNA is TGTGCCAGTCAACTTACAGGGGCAAGGGAACCCCAGCATTTT. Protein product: CASQLTGAREPQHF.

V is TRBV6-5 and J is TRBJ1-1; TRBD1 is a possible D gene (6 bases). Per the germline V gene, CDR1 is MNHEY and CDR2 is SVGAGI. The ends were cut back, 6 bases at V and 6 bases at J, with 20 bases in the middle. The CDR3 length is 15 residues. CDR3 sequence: CASSPPRGPGAEAFF. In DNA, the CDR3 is TGTGCCAGCAGCCCCCCCAGGGGCCCTGGGGCTGAAGCTTTCTTT.

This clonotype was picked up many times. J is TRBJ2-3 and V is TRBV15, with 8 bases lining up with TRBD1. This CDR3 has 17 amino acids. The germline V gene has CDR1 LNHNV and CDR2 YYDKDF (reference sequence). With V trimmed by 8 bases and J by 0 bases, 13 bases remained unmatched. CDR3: CATSRDRRRLSTDTQYF. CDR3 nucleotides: TGTGCCACCTCCCGGGACAGGAGAAGGCTCAGCACAGATACGCAGTATTTT.

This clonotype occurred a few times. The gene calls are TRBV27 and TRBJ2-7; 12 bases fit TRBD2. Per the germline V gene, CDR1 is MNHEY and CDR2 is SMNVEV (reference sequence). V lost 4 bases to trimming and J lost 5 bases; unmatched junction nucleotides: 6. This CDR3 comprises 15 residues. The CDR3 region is CASSSPSGRAHEQYF. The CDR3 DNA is TGTGCCAGCAGTTCGCCTAGCGGGAGGGCCCACGAGCAGTACTTC.

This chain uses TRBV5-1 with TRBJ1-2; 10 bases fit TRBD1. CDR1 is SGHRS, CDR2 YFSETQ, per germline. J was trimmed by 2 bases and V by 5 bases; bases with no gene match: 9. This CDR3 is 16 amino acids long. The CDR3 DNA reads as TGCGCCAGCAGAGGGGGGACAGGGGCGAACAACTATGGCTACACCTTC. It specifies CASRGGTGANNYGYTF.

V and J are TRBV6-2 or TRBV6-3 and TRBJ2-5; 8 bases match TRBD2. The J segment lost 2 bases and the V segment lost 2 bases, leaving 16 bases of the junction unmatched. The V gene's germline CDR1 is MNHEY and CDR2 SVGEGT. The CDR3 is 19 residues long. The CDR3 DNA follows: TGTGCCAGCAGTTACGGGGCGACCCGAACGGGACTAGTGCAAGAGACCCAGTACTTC. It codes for CASSYGATRTGLVQETQYF.

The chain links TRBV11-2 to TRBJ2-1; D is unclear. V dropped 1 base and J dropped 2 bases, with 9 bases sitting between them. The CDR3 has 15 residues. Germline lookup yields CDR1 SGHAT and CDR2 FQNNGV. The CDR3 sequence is CASSLVGMPYNEQFF. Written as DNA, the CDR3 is TGTGCCAGCAGCTTAGTTGGGATGCCCTACAATGAGCAGTTCTTC.

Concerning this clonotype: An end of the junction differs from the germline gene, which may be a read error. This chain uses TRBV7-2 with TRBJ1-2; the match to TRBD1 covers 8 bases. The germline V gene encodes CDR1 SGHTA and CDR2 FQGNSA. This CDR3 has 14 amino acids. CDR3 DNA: TGTGCCAGCAGCCGTCGTGGGACAGGCTATAGCTACACCTTC. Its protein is CASSRRGTGYSYTF.

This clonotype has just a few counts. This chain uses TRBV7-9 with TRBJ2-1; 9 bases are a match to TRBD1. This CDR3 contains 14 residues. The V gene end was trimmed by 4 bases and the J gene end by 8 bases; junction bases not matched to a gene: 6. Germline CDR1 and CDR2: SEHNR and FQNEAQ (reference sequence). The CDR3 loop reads CASSSWTGDHEQFF. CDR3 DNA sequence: TGTGCCAGCAGCTCCTGGACAGGGGACCATGAGCAGTTCTTC.

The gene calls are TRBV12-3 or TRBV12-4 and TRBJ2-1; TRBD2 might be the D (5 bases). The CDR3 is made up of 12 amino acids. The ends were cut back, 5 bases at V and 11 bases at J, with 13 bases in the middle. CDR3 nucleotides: TGTGCCAGCAGTGGACGGGGAAATAAGCAGTTCTTC. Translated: CASSGRGNKQFF.

The CDR3 DNA sequence: TGTGCCAGCAGTGAAGACGTGTCCTACGAGCAGTACTTC. Encoded protein: CASSEDVSYEQYF. The gene calls are TRBV6-2 or TRBV6-3 and TRBJ2-7; D unresolved. V shed 5 bases and J shed 1 base, with 9 bases lying between them. Germline V CDR1 and CDR2: MNHEY, SVGEGT. This CDR3 spans 13 amino acids.

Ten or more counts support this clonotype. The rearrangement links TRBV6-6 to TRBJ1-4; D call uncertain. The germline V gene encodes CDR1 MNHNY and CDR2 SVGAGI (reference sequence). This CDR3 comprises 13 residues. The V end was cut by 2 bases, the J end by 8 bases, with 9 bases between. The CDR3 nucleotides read TGTGCCAGCAGTTACCGGGGAGGCGAAAAACTGTTTTTT. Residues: CASSYRGGEKLFF.

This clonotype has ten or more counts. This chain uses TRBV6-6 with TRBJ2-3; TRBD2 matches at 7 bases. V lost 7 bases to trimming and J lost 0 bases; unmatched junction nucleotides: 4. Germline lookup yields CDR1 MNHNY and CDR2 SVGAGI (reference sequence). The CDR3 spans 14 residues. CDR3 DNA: TGTGCCAGCACTTTTAGCGGGAGCACAGATACGCAGTATTTT. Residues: CASTFSGSTDTQYF.

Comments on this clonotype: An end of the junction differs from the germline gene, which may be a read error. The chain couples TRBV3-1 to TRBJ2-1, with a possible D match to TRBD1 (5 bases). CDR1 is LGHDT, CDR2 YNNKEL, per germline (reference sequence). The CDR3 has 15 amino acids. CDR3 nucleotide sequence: TGTGCCAGCAGCCAAGCAGGTCAGGGCTTTAATGAGCAGTCCTTC. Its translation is CASSQAGQGFNEQSF.

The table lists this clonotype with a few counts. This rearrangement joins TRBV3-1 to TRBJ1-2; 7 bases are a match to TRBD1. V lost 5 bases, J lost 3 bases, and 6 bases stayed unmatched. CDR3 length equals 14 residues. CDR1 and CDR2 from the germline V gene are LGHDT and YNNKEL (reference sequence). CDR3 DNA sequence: TGTGCCAGCAGCTCAGAGGGACAGTACTATGGCTACACCTTC. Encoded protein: CASSSEGQYYGYTF.